This record looks at one T cell receptor (beta chain) sequence and its context. This entry is derived from a study of cytomegalovirus exposure and HLA in healthy donors. About the study: Some 85 million unique TCRs from HLA-typed donors were held in an early data release.

PCR was performed using 60 Vbeta and 13 Jbeta primers. Original handling: It was a later analysis that counted about 80 million unique TCR beta chains, of which about 10 million were shared. Clones were read by immunoSEQ multiplex PCR, and TCRdb kept only the in-frame ones, dropping some. The D gene and trimming were derived from the DNA, and the V and J assignments and clone size from that table. The table lists under 150,000 clones, 70% to 80% of them singletons. V lost 8 bases and J lost 3; bases outside the gene matches: 7. Germline V gives CDR1 MNHNY, CDR2 SVGAGI (reference sequence). The CDR3 has 14 residues.

Sequencing input: PBMCs. V gene TRBV6-6 combines with J gene TRBJ2-4; 7 bases line up with TRBD1. The TCR sequence derives from a woman in her forties in good health and CMV-seropositive. The CDR3 sequence is CASGAQGNKNIQYF. Written as DNA, the CDR3 is TGTGCCAGCGGGGCACAGGGGAACAAAAACATTCAGTACTTC.